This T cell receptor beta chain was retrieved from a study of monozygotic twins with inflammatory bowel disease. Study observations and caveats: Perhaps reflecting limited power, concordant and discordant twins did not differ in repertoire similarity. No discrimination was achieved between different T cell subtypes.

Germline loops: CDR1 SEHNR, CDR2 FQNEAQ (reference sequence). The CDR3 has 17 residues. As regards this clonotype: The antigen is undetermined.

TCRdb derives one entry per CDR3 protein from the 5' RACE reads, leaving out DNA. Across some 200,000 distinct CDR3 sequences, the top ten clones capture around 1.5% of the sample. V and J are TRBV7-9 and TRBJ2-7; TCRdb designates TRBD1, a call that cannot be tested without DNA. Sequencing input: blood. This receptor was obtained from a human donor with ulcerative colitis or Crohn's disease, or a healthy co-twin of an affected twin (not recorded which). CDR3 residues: CASSLGGGRQGSYEQYF.